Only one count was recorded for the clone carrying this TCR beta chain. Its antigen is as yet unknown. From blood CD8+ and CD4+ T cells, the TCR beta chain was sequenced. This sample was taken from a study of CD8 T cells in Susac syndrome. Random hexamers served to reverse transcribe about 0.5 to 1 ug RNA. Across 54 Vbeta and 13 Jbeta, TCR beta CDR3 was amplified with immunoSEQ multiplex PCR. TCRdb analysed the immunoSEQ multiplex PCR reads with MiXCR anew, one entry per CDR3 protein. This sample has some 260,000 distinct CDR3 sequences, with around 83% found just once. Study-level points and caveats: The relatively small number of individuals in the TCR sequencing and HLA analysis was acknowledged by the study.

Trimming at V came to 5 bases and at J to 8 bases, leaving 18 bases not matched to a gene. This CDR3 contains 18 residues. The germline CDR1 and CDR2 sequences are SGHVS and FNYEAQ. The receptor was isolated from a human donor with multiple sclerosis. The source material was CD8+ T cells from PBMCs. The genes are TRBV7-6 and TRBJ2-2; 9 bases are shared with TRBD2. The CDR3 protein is CASSVLGGLAGTSGELFF. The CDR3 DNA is TGTGCCAGCAGCGTGTTAGGGGGCCTAGCGGGAACGTCGGGGGAGCTGTTTTTT.